Below, 12 T cell receptor beta chains from the same sample are listed, as sequenced in a study of CD8 T cells in ankylosing spondylitis. TCRdb re-called the 5' RACE reads through MiXCR, storing one row per CDR3 protein. In the table there are almost 250,000 distinct CDR3 sequences, 30% to 40% of which are singletons. Sequenced sample: blood, either unsorted or a sorted T cell fraction (not recorded which). These receptor sequences come from a male donor with ankylosing spondylitis or in good health (not recorded which).

This clonotype appeared a few times. This sequence joins TRBV6-1 and TRBJ2-7; 7 bases align to TRBD2. This CDR3 region has 13 residues. Germline lookup yields CDR1 MNHNS and CDR2 SASEGT. V shed 5 bases and J 7 bases; nucleotides not matched to a gene: 8. The CDR3 loop reads CASSMGLTSEQYF. The CDR3 DNA is TGTGCCAGCAGTATGGGACTAACATCGGAGCAGTACTTC.

This clonotype has only a few counts. V usage is TRBV29-1 and J usage is TRBJ2-7, with D unclear. Trimming stripped 3 bases from V and 2 bases from J, with 11 bases between. There are 13 residues in the CDR3. CDR1 and CDR2 (germline): SQVTM, ANQGSEA. Here the CDR3 DNA reads TGCAGCGTTGAGGCAGGAATAACCTACGAGCAGTACTTC. This sequence encodes CSVEAGITYEQYF.

The chain uses TRBV3-1 and TRBJ2-3; TRBD2 is a possible D gene (6 bases). The CDR3 length is 16 residues. V shed 1 base and J shed 4 bases, with 15 bases lying between them. Germline V gene sequence: CDR1 LGHDT, CDR2 YNNKEL (reference sequence). CDR3 amino acids: CASSQAWRERADTQYF. The CDR3 DNA follows: TGTGCCAGCAGCCAAGCGTGGCGGGAAAGGGCAGATACGCAGTATTTT.

The chain carries TRBV5-1 and TRBJ1-1; D remains ambiguous. V lost 4 bases and J lost 0, with 7 bases in between. Per the germline V gene, CDR1 is SGHRS and CDR2 is YFSETQ. There are 13 residues in the CDR3. CDR3 DNA: TGCGCCAGCAGCCTTATGATGAACACTGAAGCTTTCTTT. Translated: CASSLMMNTEAFF. The full variable domain, with the rest looked up from reference TRBV5-1 and TRBJ1-1, is KAGVTQTPRYLIKTRGQQVTLSCSPISGHRSVSWYQQTPGQGLQFLFEYFSETQRNKGNFPGRFSGRQFSNSRSEMNVSTLELGDSALYLCASSLMMNTEAFFGQGTRLTVV.

The chain carries TRBV28 and TRBJ2-1; D remains ambiguous. Trimming left V 5 bases short and J 15 bases short, with 17 bases between. The germline V gene encodes CDR1 MDHEN and CDR2 SYDVKM. CDR3 length: 12 amino acids. CDR3 nucleotides: TGTGCCAGCAGTCCCCGGGTCCAACGTAGGTTCTTC. It codes for CASSPRVQRRFF.

The chain uses TRBV7-2 and TRBJ1-1, with TRBD1 as a possible D gene (5 bases). V lost 5 bases, J lost 0 bases, and 10 bases lay in between. The CDR3 consists of 14 residues. Per the germline V gene, CDR1 is SGHTA and CDR2 is FQGNSA. The CDR3 reads CASSPSGLNTEAFF. The CDR3 coding sequence is TGTGCCAGCAGCCCTTCGGGACTGAACACTGAAGCTTTCTTT.

The rearrangement links TRBV20-1 to TRBJ1-4; a possible D gene is TRBD1 (5 bases). Germline values: CDR1 DFQATT, CDR2 SNEGSKA (reference sequence). The CDR3 runs to 15 residues. Trimming pared 1 base from V and 7 bases from J, leaving 16 bases between. The CDR3 sequence is CSARGGGLSSEKLFF. The CDR3 bases are TGCAGTGCTAGAGGTGGGGGACTCTCCAGTGAAAAACTGTTTTTT.

This chain connects TRBV12-3 or TRBV12-4 to TRBJ2-5; a weak D match, TRBD1 (5 bases). The CDR3 contains 13 residues. V was cut by 1 base and J by 5 bases, with 8 bases left in between. The CDR3 region is CASSLVTAETQYF. The CDR3 bases are TGTGCCAGCAGTTTAGTGACAGCTGAGACCCAGTACTTC.

With regard to this clonotype: One end of the junction varies from germline; a read error may be responsible. V and J are TRBV3-1 and TRBJ2-2; 10 bases align to TRBD2. Germline-derived CDR1 and CDR2 are LGHDT and YNNKEL (reference sequence). The CDR3 covers 19 residues. In DNA, the CDR3 is TGTGCCTCCTCCCAAGCGGCGAGCGGGGGGGCCTTGAACGCCGGGGAGCTGTTTTTT. It codes for CASSQAASGGALNAGELFF.

There are a few counts of this clonotype. The chain joins TRBV20-1 to TRBJ1-1, with D uncertain. V lost 6 bases, J lost 1 base, and 12 bases lay in between. The CDR3 totals 13 residues. The V gene's germline CDR1 is DFQATT and CDR2 SNEGSKA (reference sequence). Written as DNA, the CDR3 is TGCAGTGCCTCGGTAGCCTCGAACACTGAAGCTTTCTTT. This translates into CSASVASNTEAFF.

The chain uses TRBV6-1 and TRBJ2-7, with 8 bases lining up with TRBD1. V lost 7 bases to trimming and J lost 4 bases; unmatched junction nucleotides: 6. The CDR3 sequence is 13 residues long. Germline lookup yields CDR1 MNHNS and CDR2 SASEGT. DNA for the CDR3: TGTGCCAGCAAAGGGACAGGCTTTTACGAGCAGTACTTC. Translation: CASKGTGFYEQYF.

This chain joins TRBV20-1 and TRBJ2-7; 11 nucleotides align to TRBD1. The length of the CDR3 is 13 residues. The germline V gene encodes CDR1 DFQATT and CDR2 SNEGSKA (reference sequence). V dropped 6 bases and J dropped 4; count of bases not matched to a gene: 5. CDR3 amino acids: CSAPGQGVYEQYF. The DNA of the CDR3 is TGCAGTGCCCCGGGACAGGGGGTTTACGAGCAGTACTTC.